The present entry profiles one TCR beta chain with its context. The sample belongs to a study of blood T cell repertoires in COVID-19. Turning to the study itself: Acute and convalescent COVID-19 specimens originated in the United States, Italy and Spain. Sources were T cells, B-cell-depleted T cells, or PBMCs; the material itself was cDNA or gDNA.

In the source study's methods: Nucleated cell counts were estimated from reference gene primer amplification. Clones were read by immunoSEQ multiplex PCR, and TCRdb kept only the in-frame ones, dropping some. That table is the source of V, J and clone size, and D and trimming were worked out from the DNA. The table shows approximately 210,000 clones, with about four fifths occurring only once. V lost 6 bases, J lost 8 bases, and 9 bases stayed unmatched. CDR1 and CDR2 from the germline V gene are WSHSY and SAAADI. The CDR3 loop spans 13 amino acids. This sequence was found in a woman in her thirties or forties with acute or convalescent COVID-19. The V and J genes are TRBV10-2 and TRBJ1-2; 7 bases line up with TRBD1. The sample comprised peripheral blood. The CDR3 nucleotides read TGCGCCAGCAGCGGCCGGACAGGCTCGGGCTACACCTTC. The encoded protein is CASSGRTGSGYTF.